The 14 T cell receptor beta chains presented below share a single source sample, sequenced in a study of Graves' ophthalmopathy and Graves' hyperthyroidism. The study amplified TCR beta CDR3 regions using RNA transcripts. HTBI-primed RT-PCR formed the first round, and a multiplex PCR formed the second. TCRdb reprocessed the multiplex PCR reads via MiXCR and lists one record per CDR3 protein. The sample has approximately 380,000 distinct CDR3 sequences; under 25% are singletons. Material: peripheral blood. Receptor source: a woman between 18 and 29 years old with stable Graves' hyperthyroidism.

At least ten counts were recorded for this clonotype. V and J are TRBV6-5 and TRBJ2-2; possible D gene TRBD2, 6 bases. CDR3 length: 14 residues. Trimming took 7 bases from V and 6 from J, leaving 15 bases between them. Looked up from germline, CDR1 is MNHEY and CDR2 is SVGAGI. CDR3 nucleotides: TGTGCCAGCAATTTTGGAGGGGAAGCCGGGGAGCTGTTTTTT. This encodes CASNFGGEAGELFF.

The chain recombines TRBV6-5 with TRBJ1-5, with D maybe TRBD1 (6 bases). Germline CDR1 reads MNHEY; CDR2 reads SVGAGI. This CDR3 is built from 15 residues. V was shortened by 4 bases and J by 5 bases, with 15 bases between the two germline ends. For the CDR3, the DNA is TGTGCCAGCAGTTTGAATGGGGGGCAGGATCAGCCCCAGCATTTT. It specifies CASSLNGGQDQPQHF.

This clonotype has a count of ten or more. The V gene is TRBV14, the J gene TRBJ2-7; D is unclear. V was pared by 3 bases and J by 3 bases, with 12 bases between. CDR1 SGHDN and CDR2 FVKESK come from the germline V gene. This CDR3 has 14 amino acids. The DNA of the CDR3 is TGTGCCAGCAGCCAGACCCCCGGCGGCTACGAGCAGTACTTC. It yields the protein CASSQTPGGYEQYF.

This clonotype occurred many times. The CDR3 coding sequence is TGTGCCAGCAGTTTAAGTTTAGCGGGGTCCTACGAGCAGTACTTC. Its protein product is CASSLSLAGSYEQYF. The chain recombines TRBV12-3 or TRBV12-4 with TRBJ2-7; 8 bases map to TRBD2. V dropped 2 bases and J dropped 1; count of bases not matched to a gene: 4. This CDR3 contains 15 residues.

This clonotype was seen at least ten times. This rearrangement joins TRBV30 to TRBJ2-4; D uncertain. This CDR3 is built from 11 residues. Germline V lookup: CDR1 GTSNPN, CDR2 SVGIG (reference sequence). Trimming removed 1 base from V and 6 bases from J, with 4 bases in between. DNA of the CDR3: TGTGCCTGGAGTGGTTTAAACATTCAGTACTTC. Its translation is CAWSGLNIQYF.

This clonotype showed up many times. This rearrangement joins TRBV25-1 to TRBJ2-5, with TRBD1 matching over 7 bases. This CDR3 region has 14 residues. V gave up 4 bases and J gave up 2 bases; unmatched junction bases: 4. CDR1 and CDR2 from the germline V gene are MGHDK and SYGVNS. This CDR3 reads CASSGRQGQETQYF. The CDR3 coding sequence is TGTGCCAGCAGTGGACGACAGGGACAAGAGACCCAGTACTTC.

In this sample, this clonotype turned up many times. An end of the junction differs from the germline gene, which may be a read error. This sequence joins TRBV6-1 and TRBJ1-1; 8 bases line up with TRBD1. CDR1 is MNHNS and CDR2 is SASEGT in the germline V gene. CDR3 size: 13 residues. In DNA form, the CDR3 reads TGTGCCAGCGGCTCCAGGGGGCCTACTGAAGATTTCTTT. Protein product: CASGSRGPTEDFF.

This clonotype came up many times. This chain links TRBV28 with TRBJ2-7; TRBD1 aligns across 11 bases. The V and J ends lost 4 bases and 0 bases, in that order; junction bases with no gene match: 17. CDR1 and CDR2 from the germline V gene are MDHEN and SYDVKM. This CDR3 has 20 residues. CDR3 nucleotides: TGTGCCAGCAGTTCCTACATGGGACAGGGGGAAACTAGCGGCTCCTACGAGCAGTACTTC. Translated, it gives CASSSYMGQGETSGSYEQYF.

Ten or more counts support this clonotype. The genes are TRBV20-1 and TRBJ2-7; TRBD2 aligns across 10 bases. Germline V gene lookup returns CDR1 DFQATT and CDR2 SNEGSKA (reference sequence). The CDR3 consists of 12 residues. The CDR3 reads CRASGRAIEQYF. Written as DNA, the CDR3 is TGCAGGGCGAGCGGGAGGGCCATCGAGCAGTACTTC.

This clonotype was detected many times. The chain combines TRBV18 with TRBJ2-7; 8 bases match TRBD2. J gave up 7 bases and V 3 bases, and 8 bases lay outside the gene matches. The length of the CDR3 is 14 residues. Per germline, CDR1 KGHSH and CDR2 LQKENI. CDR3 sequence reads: CASSPLAGRREQYF. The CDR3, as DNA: TGTGCCAGCTCACCCTTAGCGGGACGGAGGGAGCAGTACTTC.

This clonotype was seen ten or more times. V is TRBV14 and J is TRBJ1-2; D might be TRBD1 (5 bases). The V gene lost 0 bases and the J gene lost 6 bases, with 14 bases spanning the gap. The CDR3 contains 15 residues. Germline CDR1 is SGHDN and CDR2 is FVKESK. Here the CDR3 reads CASSQDQSRVNGYTF. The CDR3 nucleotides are TGTGCCAGCAGCCAAGATCAGTCCAGGGTGAATGGCTACACCTTC.

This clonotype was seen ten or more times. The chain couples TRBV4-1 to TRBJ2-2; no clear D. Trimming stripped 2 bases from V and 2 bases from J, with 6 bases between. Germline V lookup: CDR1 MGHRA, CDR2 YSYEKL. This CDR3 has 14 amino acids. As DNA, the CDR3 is TGCGCCAGCAGCCAACCTGCTAACACCGGGGAGCTGTTTTTT. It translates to CASSQPANTGELFF.

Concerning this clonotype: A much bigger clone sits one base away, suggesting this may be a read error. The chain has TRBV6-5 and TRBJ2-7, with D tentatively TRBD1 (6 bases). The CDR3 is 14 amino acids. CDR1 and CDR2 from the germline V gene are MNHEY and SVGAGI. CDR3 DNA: TGTGCCAGCAGTTACTCGGGGACAAACTACGATCAGTACTTC. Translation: CASSYSGTNYDQYF.

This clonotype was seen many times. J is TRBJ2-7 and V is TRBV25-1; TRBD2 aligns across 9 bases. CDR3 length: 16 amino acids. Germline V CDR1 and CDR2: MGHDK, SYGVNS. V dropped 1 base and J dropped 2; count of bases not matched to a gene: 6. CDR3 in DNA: TGTGCCAGCAGTGAATCTTTGACTAGCGGAACCTACGAGCAGTACTTC. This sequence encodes CASSESLTSGTYEQYF.